This T cell receptor delta chain was sequenced for a study of human gamma delta and Vdelta1 T cells (dated by TCRdb to 2017 to 2018). As for the study more broadly: In this study, the researchers looked at Delta One T cells, which are Vd1+ gamma-delta T cells, to see how well they work as cytotoxic effectors against acute myeloid leukemia. Beyond this particular receptor, the publication reports: According to the report, Delta One T cells were polyclonal and showed broad cytotoxic targeting of acute myeloid leukemia.

Libraries were made using PCR. TCRdb shows the sequencer as Illumina MiSeq. In TCRdb, clones were called once more from the public reads by CATT, and rows of identical DNA were later combined. The table for this sample lists about 13,000 delta-chain clones; roughly 50% of them were counted only once. Around 1.5% of the sample belongs to the ten largest clones. The CDR3 has 25 amino acids, counting the end cysteine and phenylalanine. Only CDR3 DNA remains: 75 bases, in frame from the first base. Trimmed from V: 3 bases; trimmed from J: 3 bases; junction bases lacking a gene match: 34. Reading the germline V gene gives CDR1 TSWWSYY and CDR2 QGS. On this clone itself: The antigen it binds to is not known. Base quality data are lacking; no much larger clone is found one base away.

This chain joins TRDV1 to TRDJ1; 10 of the junction bases match TRDD3. The sequence derives from a human donor in good health. Sequencing was performed on Vdelta1 gamma-delta T cells from blood grown in culture (DOT cells). Interpreted using the paper, the cell subset or site label stands for: Delta One T cells, in vitro expanded/differentiated Vd1+ gamma-delta T cells. The CDR3 sequence is CALGDPLDHSPTKLAGGYISDKLIF. The DNA sequence reads TGTGCTCTTGGGGACCCCTTAGATCACTCACCTACGAAACTAGCTGGGGGATATATCTCCGATAAACTCATCTTT.